A single TCR beta chain is shown here with its context. Sequenced by immunoSEQ multiplex PCR; TCRdb stores in-frame clones only, minus some. The sample gives tens of thousands of clones, about 86% of which show up once; approximately 5.4% is in the top ten. The data were taken from a study of technical replicates of blood from several donors. The J segment lost 0 bases and the V segment lost 6 bases, leaving 8 bases of the junction unmatched. The CDR3 covers 16 residues. Germline CDR1 GTSNPN, CDR2 SVGIG (reference sequence). This chain links TRBV30 with TRBJ2-7, with TRBD2 matching 13 bases. Sequenced material: PBMCs. The TCR sequence derives from a human donor in good health. Some clones in this sample may be carry-over from other donors' samples. The CDR3 spells CACYPGLAGSSYEQYF. The CDR3, as DNA: TGTGCCTGTTACCCGGGACTAGCGGGGAGCTCCTACGAGCAGTACTTC.